This T cell receptor (beta chain) is drawn from a study of blood T cells in healthy people across ages. Study-level information: About one barcoded TCR beta cDNA was captured per two T cells. Study-level results: Aged donors had fewer naive CD4+ cells and lower diversity than long-lived donors. Investigators viewed diversity estimates from one million T cells as underestimates, the study reported.

This clonotype was detected only a few times. Its antigen is as yet unknown. This CDR3 comprises 14 residues. Trimming removed 0 bases at V and 5 bases at J, with 11 bases between. Germline V gene lookup returns CDR1 SGHVS and CDR2 FQNEAQ. Through a sample-barcoded 5' primer and a J-beta primer mix, a second PCR was run for roughly 7 to 12 cycles. TCRdb re-called the 5' RACE reads through MiXCR, storing one row per CDR3 protein. This table has hundreds of thousands of distinct CDR3 sequences, more than 45% appearing once. The receptor was derived from a woman of 80 years or more in good health. The sample comprised blood. The chain employs TRBV7-8 and TRBJ2-7; TRBD1 might be the D (6 bases). The CDR3 is CASSLARTGNEQYF. The CDR3 DNA follows: TGTGCCAGCAGCTTAGCGCGAACAGGGAACGAGCAGTACTTC. The full variable domain, rest sourced from reference TRBV7-8 and TRBJ2-7, is GAGVSQSPRYKVAKRGQDVALRCDPISGHVSLFWYQQALGQGPEFLTYFQNEAQLDKSGLPSDRFFAERPEGSVSTLKIQRTQQEDSAVYLCASSLARTGNEQYFGPGTRLTVT.